Sequencing of this TCR beta chain was carried out in a study of regulatory T cells in long-lasting Graves disease (dated by TCRdb to the early 2020s). Notes on the research overall: Patients with newly diagnosed Graves' disease had been on antithyroid drugs for under 3 months. Peripheral blood TCR sequencing and RNA sequencing compared persistent Graves' disease patients with newly diagnosed Graves' disease patients. The study was registered as a clinical trial and conducted in China. A total of around 35 samples underwent TCR sequencing, from roughly 13 patients with persistent Graves' disease and some 20 patients with newly diagnosed Graves' disease.

Study-wide findings and limitations: Patients with persistent disease shared more public clonotypes (approximately 2,500) than newly diagnosed patients did (approximately 990). Lower TCR Shannon entropy and fewer highly expanded clones were observed in persistent Graves' disease patients than in newly diagnosed patients, which suggested clonal expansion. Preferential use of TRBV28, TRBJ1-2 and TRBJ2-5 was observed in persistent disease, whereas TRBV20-1 and TRBJ2-1 were favored in newly diagnosed disease. Because the primary lesion, thyroid tissue, could not be accessed, the study looked at peripheral blood alone. Only the TCR beta chain was sequenced and analyzed. The authors acknowledged the small sample size as a limitation that may reduce accuracy.

Via the germline V gene, CDR1 is MDHEN and CDR2 SYDVKM. V is shortened by 8 bases, J by 8 bases, and the region joining them spans 19 bases. The CDR3 covers 14 residues, taking in both the cysteine and the phenylalanine. Just the 42-base CDR3 DNA is kept, in frame starting at base 1. The sample's time point label is to be understood as: newly diagnosed GD, antithyroid drugs for less than 3 months. For both TCR sequencing and RNA sequencing, RNA was extracted from PBMCs using TRIzol. Graves' disease was diagnosed according to American Thyroid Association guidelines. Patients were recruited from an endocrinology department in Xi'an, China. From each patient, roughly 9 milliliters of peripheral blood was collected into an EDTA anticoagulant tube. PBMCs were isolated by Ficoll Paque Plus density gradient separation without further T cell sorting. An Agilent 2100 Bioanalyzer and agarose gel were used to check RNA quality, and a NanoDrop 2000 was used to measure RNA concentration.

At least ten counts were recorded for this clonotype. There is no known antigen for this receptor. No qualities accompany the bases; no much larger clone lies one base away. The library was obtained by multiplex PCR. The listed sequencing device is Illumina HiSeq 4000. iRepertoire HTBI primers and Arm-PCR amplification of CDR3 regions were used to construct TCR beta libraries. PCR products were gel purified before sequencing. The published analysis was carried out like this. A total of 62 TRBV and more than twelve TRBJ segments were identified across samples and were used for gene usage analysis of CDR3 amino acid clonotypes. Filtered high-quality paired reads were merged into contigs using COPE and FqMerger. BLAST was used to align contigs to IMGT TRBV, TRBD and TRBJ reference genes, and CDR3 was defined according to IMGT. Highly expanded clones were defined as clonotypes with a frequency above 0.1%. Shannon entropy was used to measure repertoire diversity, and the Gini coefficient was used to measure V-J evenness. A clonotype found in more than one individual was treated as public. TCRdb trimmed the raw reads at Q25, called clones with MiXCR and kept productive beta chains. Each entry is one CDR3 protein sequence, shown with its most common DNA and genes. For this entry, the V and J calls and clone size follow TCRdb and not the study's own pipeline. The sample yields hundreds of thousands of distinct CDR3 sequences; roughly 12% were counted once. The ten largest clonotypes hold 10% of the sample.

These data also formed part of another study, on T cells in Graves' hyperthyroidism and ophthalmopathy. The second study, in turn, reports: Graves' hyperthyroidism was defined as stable when no progression to ophthalmopathy occurred over 18 months of follow-up. The hyperthyroidism patients were between 18 and 65 years old and newly diagnosed, with a disease duration of less than 2 months. Patients with uncontrolled infections, other autoimmune diseases, pregnancy or lactation were excluded. Clinical symptoms, serum thyroxine and TRAb, thyroid ultrasound, and orbital computed tomography formed the basis for the diagnoses. A first-round RT-PCR of the TCR CDR3 used the HTBI primer set with the Qiagen OneStep RT-PCR kit. Most expanded thyroid clonotypes (frequency above 0.001) were also detected in blood, a finding suggesting that blood repertoires may reflect thyroid immune responses. Ophthalmopathy was separated from stable hyperthyroidism by a 13 V-J signature model, with roughly 88% sensitivity and about 81% specificity obtained in cross-validation and 80%/75% obtained in testing. In validation, progression to ophthalmopathy was predicted by the model with almost 71% sensitivity and approximately 78% specificity, a median of 6.5 months before onset. To identify distinguishing TCR V-J signatures, a discovery cohort of around 100 patients was used, comprising 43 with Graves' ophthalmopathy and 57 with stable Graves' hyperthyroidism. An independent validation cohort of around 19 hyperthyroidism patients and about 15 patients who later progressed to ophthalmopathy tested prospective prediction of ophthalmopathy. The 100 discovery patients were randomly split 7:3 into training and test sets. Thyroid tissue and blood T-cell repertoires from six Graves' hyperthyroidism patients were also compared in the study. Once sampling was done, hyperthyroidism patients were given methimazole at a starting dose of 30 mg daily, whereas ophthalmopathy patients were given high-dose intravenous methylprednisolone. A second multiplex PCR round built the libraries, followed by size selection and purification. The libraries were sequenced on an Illumina HiSeq2000 using paired-end 100 bp reads. SOAPnuke was used to process the raw data, removing reads that contained adapters or uncalled bases, had a mean Phred below 15, or lacked an exact match to the constant primer or identifier. High-quality paired reads were merged with COPE v1.2.5, and unique nucleotide sequences were defined as clonotypes. MiTCR v1.1 was used to align the clonotypes against IMGT TRBV, TRBD and TRBJ reference segments. Analysis was restricted to V-J combinations with a frequency above 0.0001, which covered 99.2% of repertoires. A TCS score was defined as the ratio between F50 (clonal expansion) and ExV (chaos), using BLOSUM62-based TCRdist between CDR3 peptides within each V-J. Welch's t-statistics and random forest reduced 500 to 650 V-J features to around 14, which were used in a naive Bayes classifier (R e1071). No statistical method was used to fix the sample size in advance, and group allocation was not hidden from the investigators. TCR Vbeta CDR3 sequencing of 140 or so peripheral blood samples (approximately 44 ophthalmopathy, about 75 hyperthyroidism and about 17 progressor patients) is reported in the paper.

The input for sequencing was peripheral blood mononuclear cells (PBMCs), taken at new diagnosis, from a patient treated with antithyroid drugs. Rearrangement joined TRBV28 to TRBJ2-1, and the D gene may be TRBD2, 6 bases matching. This clonotype originated in a man aged 25 to 40 with Graves disease. Donor details come from another sample of the same person, matched by shared clones. This receptor carries the CDR3 CASGRGRASDEQFF. Here is the DNA: TGTGCCAGCGGCCGAGGTAGGGCTAGCGATGAGCAGTTCTTC.